This T cell receptor (beta chain) is from a study of blood T cells in healthy people across ages. Turning to the study itself: Template switching recovered approximately one barcoded beta molecule for every two T cells. Overall study findings and caveats: The donors' CMV status was not determined, possibly confounding changes in expanded clonotypes. Conclusively comparing naive with antigen-experienced cells was impossible with unsorted PBMCs. A roughly linear age-dependent decrease characterized TCR beta diversity per million T cells.

The germline V gene encodes CDR1 MNHNY and CDR2 SVGAGI (reference sequence). V gave up 2 bases and J gave up 5 bases, with 6 bases separating them. This CDR3 has 12 residues. A word on this clonotype: The antigen is not known.

A second roughly 6 to 11 cycle PCR used barcoded and J-beta primers. TCRdb reanalysed the 5' RACE reads using MiXCR and keeps one entry per CDR3 protein. Here the sample spans about 1,600,000 distinct CDR3 sequences, 42% being singletons. The chain couples TRBV6-6 to TRBJ2-5; no firm D call. Sequencing was carried out using blood. The source is a woman between 18 and 29 years old in good health. The CDR3 region has the DNA TGTGCCAGCAGTTACCGGCTGGAGACCCAGTACTTC. Protein product: CASSYRLETQYF.